This T cell receptor (beta chain) was sequenced for a study of cytomegalovirus exposure and HLA in healthy donors. Turning to the study itself: Out of 170 million or so T cells, an earlier analysis found over 100 million unique TCR beta sequences in total.

Notes on this clone: Its antigen remains unidentified.

PCR involved 60 Vbeta and 13 Jbeta primers. Clones were sequenced by immunoSEQ multiplex PCR, and TCRdb holds only the in-frame ones, with some missing. The specimen's table records more than 40,000 clones. This CDR3 is built from 12 residues. Trimming left V 6 bases short and J 9 bases short, with 13 bases between. Germline values: CDR1 SGHRS, CDR2 YFSETQ. Whole-study results and caveats: When presence/absence was analysed, sequencing depth was taken to be roughly uniform across donors.

The source of this sequence is a woman aged 40 to 55 in good health and CMV-seronegative. This chain joins TRBV5-1 and TRBJ2-1, with D unclear. Sequenced: PBMCs. Here the CDR3 DNA reads TGCGCCAGCACCTCGCTCGGTGGTGAGCAGTTCTTC. Its protein product is CASTSLGGEQFF.